The present TCR beta chain was sequenced within a study of low-dose radiotherapy and immunotherapy resistance in tumors. Gene-specific TRAV and TRBV primers were used for first-strand cDNA, covering alpha and beta chains. TCRs were amplified for 15 to 25 PCR cycles with a constant-region primer and V-primer adapter. MiXCR was run by TCRdb on the reads, yielding one entry per CDR3 protein. The data contain approximately 14,000 distinct CDR3 sequences, around 50% of them singletons. The V gene's germline CDR1 is SGDLS and CDR2 YYNGEE. The CDR3 contains 14 residues. With 6 bases removed from V and 3 bases from J, the gap between germline ends came to 14 bases. This clonotype is labeled as medium-sized.

This chain joins TRBV9 and TRBJ2-3; D tentatively fits TRBD1 or TRBD2 (5 bases each). The TCR sequence derives from a human donor with advanced metastatic prostate, ovarian, gallbladder or colorectal cancer (not recorded which). This table probably holds off-target reads from a library built for another chain. The CDR3 sequence: CASTPGTETDTQYF. Here the CDR3 DNA reads TGTGCCAGCACCCCTGGGACGGAGACAGATACGCAGTATTTT. The full variable domain, rest sourced from reference TRBV9 and TRBJ2-3, is DSGVTQTPKHLITATGQRVTLRCSPRSGDLSVYWYQQSLDQGLQFLIQYYNGEERAKGNILERFSAQQFPDLHSELNLSSLELGDSALYFCASTPGTETDTQYFGPGTRLTVL.